This entry lists 29 T cell receptor beta chains sequenced from one sample in a study of blood T cells in healthy people across ages. The authors ran a second PCR of about 6 to 11 cycles using a sample-barcoded 5' primer and a J-beta primer mix. One entry per CDR3 protein, called by TCRdb with MiXCR from the 5' RACE reads. The repertoire holds about 1.4 million distinct CDR3 sequences, with almost 60% as singletons. Sequenced: blood. Receptor source: a man younger than 35 in good health.

V usage is TRBV7-9 and J usage is TRBJ1-6; TRBD1 is a possible D gene (5 bases). Trimming removed 5 bases at V and 7 bases at J, with 15 bases between. The CDR3 length is 15 residues. The germline V gene encodes CDR1 SEHNR and CDR2 FQNEAQ (reference sequence). CDR3 DNA: TGTGCCAGCAGCCCGGACCAGGGCTCCAATTCACCCCTCCACTTT. This sequence encodes CASSPDQGSNSPLHF.

The chain is built from TRBV20-1 and TRBJ1-5; 7 bases match TRBD1. This CDR3 is built from 17 residues. Germline V gene lookup returns CDR1 DFQATT and CDR2 SNEGSKA (reference sequence). Germline trimming cut 3 bases from V and 2 bases from J; bases unmatched to any gene: 13. The CDR3: CSASSSDRIVRNQPQHF. DNA for the CDR3: TGCAGTGCTAGTTCCTCGGACAGGATCGTACGCAATCAGCCCCAGCATTTT.

V gene TRBV27 combines with J gene TRBJ2-2; unclear D gene. Trimming shortened V by 5 bases and J by 7 bases, and 17 bases separated the two germline ends. This CDR3 comprises 15 residues. Per germline, CDR1 MNHEY and CDR2 SMNVEV (reference sequence). CDR3 in amino acids: CASSGAGPSFGELFF. DNA for the CDR3: TGTGCCAGCAGTGGAGCCGGTCCCTCATTCGGGGAGCTGTTTTTT.

Worth noting for this clonotype: One end of the junction does not line up with germline, which may come from a read error. The gene calls are TRBV7-9 and TRBJ2-1, with D perhaps assigned TRBD1 or TRBD2 (5 bases each). CDR1 is SEHNR and CDR2 is FQNEAQ in the germline V gene (reference sequence). CDR3 size: 14 residues. CDR3 DNA sequence: TGTACCAGCAGCTTAGTCAGAGGGGACAATGAGCAGTTCTTC. This codes for CTSSLVRGDNEQFF. The full variable domain, completed using reference TRBV7-9 and TRBJ2-1, is DTGVSQNPRHKITKRGQNVTFRCDPISEHNRLYWYRQTLGQGPEFLTYFQNEAQLEKSRLLSDRFSAERPKGSFSTLEIQRTEQGDSAMYLCTSSLVRGDNEQFFGPGTRLTVL.

This clonotype was counted at least ten times. V and J are TRBV6-4 and TRBJ2-3; 8 bases line up with TRBD2. With 6 bases clipped from V and 3 bases from J, the junction kept 5 bases outside the gene matches. The CDR3 is 14 amino acids. Germline V lookup: CDR1 MRHNA, CDR2 SNTAGT. CDR3 sequence: CASSERGSTDTQYF. CDR3 bases: TGTGCCAGCAGCGAGCGGGGGTCGACAGATACGCAGTATTTT.

This chain links TRBV20-1 with TRBJ2-7; possibly TRBD1 or TRBD2 for D (5 bases each). V lost 5 bases to trimming and J lost 6 bases, with 14 bases between them. The CDR3 is 12 residues long. Germline loops: CDR1 DFQATT, CDR2 SNEGSKA (reference sequence). This CDR3 is CSARDGGCEQYF. The CDR3 nucleotides are TGCAGTGCTCGGGACGGAGGTTGCGAGCAGTACTTC.

The chain joins TRBV28 to TRBJ2-3, with 8 bases aligning to TRBD1. Germline V gene lookup returns CDR1 MDHEN and CDR2 SYDVKM. CDR3 length equals 16 residues. Trimming removed 6 bases from V and 0 bases from J; junction bases left unmatched: 8. CDR3 sequence reads: CASRGTGSSSTDTQYF. The CDR3 nucleotides are TGTGCCAGCAGGGGGACAGGCAGCTCTAGCACAGATACGCAGTATTTT.

J is TRBJ1-6 and V is TRBV12-3 or TRBV12-4; 10 positions match TRBD1. The CDR3 has 17 residues. V gave up 5 bases and J gave up 5 bases; unmatched junction bases: 9. The CDR3 DNA reads as TGTGCCAGCAGTCACCGGGACAGGGGACGGGATAATTCACCCCTCCACTTT. Translation gives CASSHRDRGRDNSPLHF.

The V call is TRBV4-2, the J call TRBJ1-6; D is undetermined. Trimming cost V 3 bases and J 10 bases, with 10 bases left between them. CDR1 and CDR2 from the germline V gene are LGHNA and YNFKEQ. The CDR3 is made up of 13 amino acids. The CDR3 coding sequence is TGTGCCAGCAGCCAGAGGTTAGAGTCACCCCTCCACTTT. It specifies CASSQRLESPLHF.

V is TRBV9 and J is TRBJ2-1; D unclear. The closer fit of TRBJ2-7 to the DNA end suggests the J call may be wrong. Germline assignment: CDR1 SGDLS and CDR2 YYNGEE. The CDR3 extends over 13 amino acids. CDR3 coding DNA: TGTGCCAGCAGCGTAGAACTTTACAATGAGCAGTACTTC. Translation gives CASSVELYNEQYF.

This clonotype appeared a few times. The rearrangement joins TRBV15 to TRBJ2-7; D is perhaps TRBD2 (5 bases). CDR1 is LNHNV, CDR2 YYDKDF, per germline (reference sequence). The CDR3 length is 16 residues. V was shortened by 5 bases and J by 0 bases, with 17 bases between the two germline ends. The DNA for the CDR3 is TGTGCCACCAGCGTGAGCAGTATTGGGAGCTCCTACGAGCAGTACTTC. This gives the protein CATSVSSIGSSYEQYF.

This chain joins TRBV10-3 and TRBJ2-3; D gene uncertain. The CDR3 covers 13 residues. Germline assignment: CDR1 ENHRY and CDR2 SYGVKD. The V end was cut by 6 bases, the J end by 2 bases, with 9 bases between. The CDR3 DNA sequence: TGTGCCATCAGAAGACCCGACACAGATACGCAGTATTTT. Translation gives CAIRRPDTDTQYF.

The gene calls are TRBV19 and TRBJ1-2; the D is unclear. The length of the CDR3 is 16 residues. Between the trimmed V and J ends, which lost 5 bases and 8 bases, there was a span of 24 bases. The germline V gene has CDR1 LNHDA and CDR2 SQIVND (reference sequence). CDR3 coding DNA: TGTGCCAGTAGTGTGTCCGGTCCGGCCACGGGTATAGGCTACACCTTC. It specifies CASSVSGPATGIGYTF.

The V call is TRBV20-1, the J call TRBJ2-1; D might be TRBD2 (6 bases). The DNA end is a closer match to TRBJ2-7, so the J assignment may be wrong. The germline gives CDR1 DFQATT, CDR2 SNEGSKA (reference sequence). The CDR3 has 17 residues. DNA of the CDR3: TGCAGTTTACAGCCTTGGAGGGCGGAGTGGTCCTACAATGAGCAGTACTTC. It specifies CSLQPWRAEWSYNEQYF.

This chain uses TRBV2 with TRBJ1-6; TRBD1 matches 7 bases. Germline V lookup: CDR1 SNHLY, CDR2 FYNNEI. V was clipped by 6 bases and J by 6 bases; unmatched bases: 11. The CDR3 spans 16 residues. CDR3: CASSGGTAYINSPLHF. CDR3 in DNA: TGTGCCAGCAGCGGGGGGACAGCCTATATTAATTCACCCCTCCACTTT.

The CDR3 DNA reads TGTGCCAGCAGCCAACCAGGAGTCAACTATGGCTACACCTTC. It yields the protein CASSQPGVNYGYTF. The V and J genes are TRBV3-1 and TRBJ1-2, with unresolved D. This CDR3 is 14 amino acids long. CDR1 and CDR2 (germline): LGHDT, YNNKEL (reference sequence). V was cut by 2 bases and J by 2 bases, with 9 bases left in between.

This clonotype appeared a few times. The rearrangement joins TRBV13 to TRBJ2-3; D not certain. The CDR3 length is 13 residues. V lost 5 bases, J lost 3 bases, and 9 bases lay in between. Germline V lookup: CDR1 PRHDT, CDR2 FYEKMQ (reference sequence). DNA for the CDR3: TGTGCCAGCAGCGGGCCAGTTACAGATACGCAGTATTTT. Translation: CASSGPVTDTQYF.

The chain combines TRBV2 with TRBJ1-1; D call uncertain. The germline V and J ends were trimmed by 2 bases and 8 bases, with 6 bases remaining between them. The CDR3 sequence is 11 residues long. The germline V gene has CDR1 SNHLY and CDR2 FYNNEI. CDR3 in amino acids: CASSERWEAFF. In DNA, the CDR3 is TGTGCCAGCAGTGAAAGATGGGAAGCTTTCTTT.

Comments on this clonotype: At one end, the junction sequence differs from germline, possibly due to a read error. The V gene is TRBV7-2, the J gene TRBJ2-4; D is uncertain. The J call may be wrong; the DNA end is better matched by TRBJ2-7. The CDR3 extends over 13 amino acids. Per the germline V gene, CDR1 is SGHTA and CDR2 is FQGNSA. The CDR3: CACSLDPEDEQYF. CDR3 DNA sequence: TGTGCCTGCAGCTTAGATCCAGAGGACGAGCAGTACTTC.

With regard to this clonotype: Sequence at one end of the junction differs from germline and may be a read error. The V call is TRBV2, the J call TRBJ1-5; D ambiguous. The CDR3 spans 14 residues. Germline loops: CDR1 SNHLY, CDR2 FYNNEI. The CDR3 loop reads CASSELGSYQPQHF. The DNA for the CDR3 is TGTGCCAGCAGTGAATTGGGTAGCTATCAGCCCCAGCATTTT.

The rearrangement uses TRBV29-1 and TRBJ2-1; 12 bases match TRBD2. The end of the DNA is better explained by TRBJ2-7, so the J call may be wrong. This CDR3 has 14 residues. Germline-derived CDR1 and CDR2 are SQVTM and ANQGSEA. CDR3 sequence reads: CSVGVLAGGDEQYF. The CDR3 DNA sequence: TGCAGCGTTGGGGTACTAGCGGGAGGCGATGAGCAGTACTTC.

This clonotype has just a few counts. The V gene is TRBV27, the J gene TRBJ2-1, with 12 nucleotides matching TRBD2. Germline CDR1 MNHEY, CDR2 SMNVEV (reference sequence). CDR3 length: 16 residues. The trim removed 1 base at V and 4 bases at J, leaving 2 bases unmatched. CDR3 coding DNA: TGTGCCAGCAGTTTATTAGGACTAGCGGGATACAATGAGCAGTTCTTC. Its protein product is CASSLLGLAGYNEQFF.

The chain carries TRBV4-1 and TRBJ1-2; D gene uncertain. This CDR3 contains 16 residues. V gave up 1 base and J gave up 0 bases, with 12 bases separating them. Germline values: CDR1 MGHRA, CDR2 YSYEKL. CDR3 DNA: TGCGCCAGCAGCCAAGCAGCAGGCCTAGCTAACTATGGCTACACCTTC. It yields the protein CASSQAAGLANYGYTF.

On this clonotype itself: Just one base apart from a much larger clone, this may be a read error. The rearrangement uses TRBV29-1 and TRBJ1-2; D gene unclear. This CDR3 contains 13 residues. Germline V lookup: CDR1 SQVTM, CDR2 ANQGSEA. The CDR3 reads CRVDNRTNYGYTF. The CDR3 DNA reads as TGCAGAGTTGATAACCGGACTAACTATGGCTACACCTTC.

This rearrangement joins TRBV24-1 to TRBJ2-7, with D tentatively TRBD1 (6 bases). CDR3 length: 15 residues. The V gene's germline CDR1 is KGHDR and CDR2 SFDVKD. Trimming shortened V by 7 bases and J by 3 bases, and 18 bases separated the two germline ends. The CDR3 DNA reads TGTGCCACCAGAGTCATGACAGGACGGCTCTACGAGCAGTACTTC. This sequence encodes CATRVMTGRLYEQYF.

The chain carries TRBV18 and TRBJ2-1; D possibly uses TRBD1 or TRBD2 (5 bases each). Per germline, CDR1 KGHSH and CDR2 LQKENI. V dropped 3 bases and J dropped 7 bases, with 13 bases sitting between them. This CDR3 contains 14 residues. The CDR3 DNA sequence: TGTGCCAGCTCACCGCGTCAGGGAGTAAATGAGCAGTTCTTC. Amino acids: CASSPRQGVNEQFF.

This clonotype was picked up one time. The chain is built from TRBV7-9 and TRBJ2-7, with D uncertain. The V and J ends lost 5 bases and 7 bases respectively, with 15 bases between them. Germline CDR1 is SEHNR and CDR2 is FQNEAQ (reference sequence). This CDR3 spans 13 amino acids. This CDR3 reads CASSPPGFNEQYF. CDR3 in DNA: TGTGCCAGCAGCCCGCCCGGCTTCAATGAGCAGTACTTC.

This clonotype occurred a few times. This chain joins TRBV29-1 and TRBJ2-3, with TRBD2 matching 13 bases. Per the germline V gene, CDR1 is SQVTM and CDR2 is ANQGSEA. This CDR3 region has 14 residues. V was clipped by 4 bases and J by 4 bases; unmatched bases: 2. For the CDR3, the DNA is TGCAGCGTTGTGGGACTAGCGGGGCCAGATACGCAGTATTTT. Translating gives CSVVGLAGPDTQYF.

The V call is TRBV12-3 or TRBV12-4, the J call TRBJ1-2; D possibly corresponds to TRBD1 (6 bases). The CDR3 spans 17 residues. Trimming took 6 bases from V and 0 from J, leaving 20 bases between them. CDR3 in DNA: TGTGCCAGCAGCCCGTATTGGAGGACAGCCTCTAACTATGGCTACACCTTC. Amino acids: CASSPYWRTASNYGYTF.